The next 12 T cell receptor beta chains were all read from a single sample in a study of human T cells and chemical hapten exposure. Specified time point: patch test 3, about 24 weeks after DPC sensitization. Documented treatment: therapeutic diphenylcyclopropenone sensitization with weekly scalp DPC. TCRdb used MiXCR to reprocess the RACE reads, holding one entry per CDR3 protein. The sample comprises more than 80,000 distinct CDR3 sequences, approximately 10% of which are singletons, and over 3.5% rests with the top ten. Material: whole blood, obtained in connection with sensitization to the hapten diphenylcyclopropenone (DPC). The source of these receptors is a woman in her forties or fifties with alopecia areata. Some clones in this sample may be carry-over from other donors' samples.

For the CDR3, the DNA is TGTGCCAGCAGCCAAGATACAGGACCCCCCCCCGGGGAGCTGTTTTTT. This sequence encodes CASSQDTGPPPGELFF. The V and J genes are TRBV3-1 and TRBJ2-2; weak D call: TRBD1 (5 bases). Per the germline V gene, CDR1 is LGHDT and CDR2 is YNNKEL (reference sequence). V was pared by 0 bases and J by 6 bases, with 14 bases between. The CDR3 is made up of 16 amino acids.

Ten or more counts support this clonotype. The chain is built from TRBV20-1 and TRBJ2-1, with TRBD2 as a possible D gene (5 bases). This CDR3 spans 12 amino acids. V lost 0 bases, J lost 10 bases, and 10 bases lay in between. The germline V gene has CDR1 DFQATT and CDR2 SNEGSKA (reference sequence). CDR3 bases: TGCAGTGCTAGAGACGGCGGGCGCGAGCAGTTCTTC. Amino acid sequence: CSARDGGREQFF.

This clonotype has ten or more counts. V and J are TRBV6-2 or TRBV6-3 and TRBJ2-2; no clear D gene. CDR1 is MNHEY, CDR2 SVGEGT, per germline. The CDR3 runs to 15 residues. V gave up 9 bases and J gave up 4 bases, with 18 bases separating them. CDR3 nucleotides: TGTGCCAGGACTCCCGGGCCGTTAGGCACCGGGGAGCTGTTTTTT. It encodes CARTPGPLGTGELFF.

This clonotype was counted ten times or more. J is TRBJ2-1 and V is TRBV6-6, with 9 bases fitting TRBD2. V lost 0 bases and J lost 5; bases outside the gene matches: 5. Germline CDR1 reads MNHNY; CDR2 reads SVGAGI (reference sequence). The CDR3 length is 16 residues. The CDR3 DNA sequence: TGTGCCAGCAGTTACTCGGTGGCGGGAGGGGACAATGAGCAGTTCTTC. Protein sequence: CASSYSVAGGDNEQFF.

The chain has TRBV29-1 and TRBJ2-5; 7 positions match TRBD1. The CDR3 consists of 12 residues. From germline, CDR1 is SQVTM and CDR2 ANQGSEA. The J segment lost 4 bases and the V segment lost 7 bases, leaving 6 bases of the junction unmatched. The CDR3 coding sequence is TGCAGCGCGACAGGGTCAGGAGAGACCCAGTACTTC. Translated: CSATGSGETQYF.

This clonotype showed up just a few times. This chain's CDR3 is CASSDRTLAKNIQYF. The CDR3 DNA sequence: TGTGCCAGCAGTGACAGGACGTTAGCCAAAAACATTCAGTACTTC. V usage is TRBV6-5 and J usage is TRBJ2-4; D is perhaps TRBD1 (6 bases). The V end was cut by 5 bases, the J end by 0 bases, with 11 bases between. Germline lookup yields CDR1 MNHEY and CDR2 SVGAGI. The CDR3 runs 15 residues.

This clonotype has just a few counts. This CDR3 is CASSQSRYNEQFF. The CDR3 bases are TGCGCCAGCAGCCAGTCCAGGTACAATGAGCAGTTCTTC. V usage is TRBV4-1 and J usage is TRBJ2-1, with D unresolved. There are 13 residues in the CDR3. CDR1 is MGHRA and CDR2 is YSYEKL in the germline V gene. The V end lost 3 bases, the J end lost 4 bases, and 7 bases lay between the germline ends.

This clonotype was counted at least ten times. This sequence joins TRBV3-1 and TRBJ1-1; D is unclear. The germline V gene encodes CDR1 LGHDT and CDR2 YNNKEL (reference sequence). Trimming cost V 1 base and J 1 base, with 7 bases left between them. The CDR3 spans 14 residues. The chain's CDR3 is CASSQAGRNTEAFF. The DNA for the CDR3 is TGTGCCAGCAGCCAAGCGGGCAGGAACACTGAAGCTTTCTTT.

In its sample, this clonotype was seen a few times. The chain joins TRBV7-9 to TRBJ2-7, with D uncertain. CDR1 SEHNR and CDR2 FQNEAQ come from the germline V gene (reference sequence). With 1 base removed from V and 7 bases from J, the gap between germline ends came to 14 bases. CDR3 length: 14 residues. CDR3 region: CASSLDQGLWEQYF. In DNA, the CDR3 is TGTGCCAGCAGCTTAGATCAAGGTCTCTGGGAGCAGTACTTC.

This clonotype was recorded at least ten times. The V call is TRBV24-1, the J call TRBJ2-7, with TRBD1 identical over 11 bases. Trimming cost V 6 bases and J 2 bases; bases outside gene matches: 5. This CDR3 comprises 15 residues. CDR1 is KGHDR, CDR2 SFDVKD, per germline. The CDR3 loop reads CATSHPGQGAYEQYF. The CDR3, as DNA: TGTGCCACCAGTCACCCGGGACAGGGGGCCTACGAGCAGTACTTC.

Only a few counts were recorded for this clonotype. V and J are TRBV5-1 and TRBJ1-1; 12 bases fit TRBD1. The V gene's germline CDR1 is SGHRS and CDR2 YFSETQ. The J segment lost 7 bases and the V segment lost 4 bases, leaving 17 bases of the junction unmatched. The CDR3 sequence is 18 residues long. CDR3 sequence (DNA): TGCGCCAGCAGCATATCTTATCCGGGACAGGGGGCGCTTGGTGAAGCTTTCTTT. Residues: CASSISYPGQGALGEAFF.

J is TRBJ2-1 and V is TRBV6-4, with D tentatively TRBD2 (5 bases). CDR3 length: 11 amino acids. The V end was cut by 2 bases, the J end by 13 bases, with 9 bases between. Germline V CDR1 and CDR2: MRHNA, SNTAGT. CDR3 sequence: CASSDGSRQFF. The CDR3, as DNA: TGTGCCAGCAGTGACGGGAGCCGCCAGTTCTTC.